The sequence of this T cell receptor (beta chain) was determined in a study of cytomegalovirus exposure and HLA in healthy donors. This CDR3 is 14 amino acids long. In germline, CDR1 is SGHRS, CDR2 YFSETQ. V lost 4 bases and J lost 2; bases outside the gene matches: 1. Profiling relied on immunoSEQ multiplex PCR, and the TCRdb table lists in-frame clones only, not all of them. In the table there are about 120,000 clones, approximately 90% of which are singletons. The rearrangement uses TRBV5-1 and TRBJ1-2, with 11 nucleotides matching TRBD1. Sequenced input: PBMCs. This receptor was obtained from a woman between 18 and 29 years old in good health and CMV-seropositive. This CDR3 is CASSRDRGNYGYTF. CDR3 in DNA: TGCGCCAGCAGCAGGGACAGGGGGAACTATGGCTACACCTTC.